This TCR beta chain was observed in a study of regulatory T cells in long-lasting Graves disease (dated by TCRdb to 2020 to 2023). Some background on the complete study: Persistent Graves' disease was defined as antithyroid drug treatment for over 5 years with persistently positive TSH receptor autoantibodies. TCR sequencing covered some 13 persistent and some 20 newly diagnosed Graves' disease patients, 33 samples in total. Patients with persistent Graves' disease were compared with patients with newly diagnosed Graves' disease using TCR sequencing and RNA sequencing of peripheral blood. In the clinical cohort, patients with persistent Graves' disease had used antithyroid drugs for an average of about 9.4 years. The study was registered as a clinical trial and conducted in China. The investigation overall reported the following: Persistent disease showed preferential use of TRBV28, TRBJ1-2 and TRBJ2-5, whereas newly diagnosed disease favored TRBV20-1 and TRBJ2-1. Sequencing and analysis were restricted to the TCR beta chain. Compared with newly diagnosed patients, patients with persistent Graves' disease had lower TCR Shannon entropy and fewer highly expanded clones, which suggests clonal expansion. Because the primary lesion, thyroid tissue, could not be accessed, the study looked at peripheral blood alone. As a limitation, the authors acknowledged that the small sample size may reduce accuracy. Patients with persistent disease shared more public clonotypes (about 2,500) than newly diagnosed patients did (about 1,000).

Library preparation used multiplex PCR. The instrument given in TCRdb is Illumina HiSeq 4000. CDR3 regions were amplified by Arm-PCR with iRepertoire HTBI primers to construct TCR beta libraries. Before sequencing, the PCR products went through gel purification. Under the source paper's analysis protocol: Gene usage analysis of CDR3 amino acid clonotypes used the 62 TRBV and about 14 TRBJ segments found across samples. COPE and FqMerger were used to merge filtered high-quality paired reads into contigs. BLAST was used to align contigs to IMGT TRBV, TRBD and TRBJ reference genes, with CDR3 defined following IMGT. Clonotypes above 0.1% frequency were classified as highly expanded clones. Shannon entropy was used to measure repertoire diversity, and the Gini coefficient was used to measure V-J evenness. A clonotype found in more than one individual was treated as public. Using fastp trimming at Q25 and MiXCR clonotype assembly, TCRdb reanalyzed the public sequencing data and kept in-frame beta chains. Entries that share a CDR3 protein sequence are merged under the most common genes and DNA. TCRdb, not the original authors, processed these V and J calls. For this sample the table gives almost 350,000 distinct CDR3 sequences, of which around 20% were detected only once. The top ten clones comprise over 25% of the sample.

In the paper's terms, the time point label means: persistent/refractory GD, antithyroid drugs over 5 years with positive TRAb. RNA was extracted from PBMCs in TRIzol for both TCR sequencing and RNA sequencing. The diagnosis of Graves' disease followed American Thyroid Association guidelines. The patients came from an endocrinology department in Xi'an, China. Each patient gave around 9.2 milliliters of peripheral blood, collected in an EDTA anticoagulant tube. Ficoll Paque Plus density gradient separation was used to isolate PBMCs, and no further T cell sorting was done. An Agilent 2100 Bioanalyzer and agarose gel were used to assess RNA quality, and a NanoDrop 2000 was used to measure RNA concentration. The table lists this clonotype with many counts. The antigen it recognizes is unknown. Nothing much larger sits one base from this clone, and base qualities are not available. The V and J ends are trimmed by 6 bases and 2 bases, leaving 8 bases between them. Reading from cysteine to phenylalanine, the CDR3 counts 13 amino acids. Just the 39-base CDR3 DNA is kept, in frame starting at base 1. CDR1 and CDR2, looked up from the germline V gene, are MNHNS and SASEGT.

The sequencing here drew on peripheral blood mononuclear cells (PBMCs), taken when the disease was refractory, from a patient treated with antithyroid drugs. The chain is assembled from TRBV6-1 and TRBJ1-5; the D gene is possibly TRBD1, with 6 bases matching. This clonotype was sampled from a female donor with Graves disease. The CDR3 loop reads CASRDSRNQPQHF. The nucleotide sequence is TGTGCCAGCAGGGACAGTCGCAATCAGCCCCAGCATTTT.